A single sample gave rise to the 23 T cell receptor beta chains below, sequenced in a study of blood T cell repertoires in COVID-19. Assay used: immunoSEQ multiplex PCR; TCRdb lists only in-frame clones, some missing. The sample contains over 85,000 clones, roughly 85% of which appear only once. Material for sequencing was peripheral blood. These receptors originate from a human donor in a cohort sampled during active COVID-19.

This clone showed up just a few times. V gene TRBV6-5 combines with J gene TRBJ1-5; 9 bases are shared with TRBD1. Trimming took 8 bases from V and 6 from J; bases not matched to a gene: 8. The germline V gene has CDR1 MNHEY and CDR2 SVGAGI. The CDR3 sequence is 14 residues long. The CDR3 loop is CASLGQGIVQPQHF. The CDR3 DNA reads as TGTGCCAGCTTAGGACAGGGGATCGTTCAGCCCCAGCATTTT.

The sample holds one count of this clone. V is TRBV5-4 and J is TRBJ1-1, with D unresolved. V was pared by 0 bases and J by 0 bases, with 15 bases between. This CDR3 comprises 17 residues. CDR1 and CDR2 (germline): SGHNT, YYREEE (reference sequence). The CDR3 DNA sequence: TGTGCCAGCAGCTTGGGATCGGGGAAGCCCATGAACACTGAAGCTTTCTTT. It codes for CASSLGSGKPMNTEAFF.

In nucleotides, the CDR3 is TGCGCCAGCAGCCAAGAGATTTGGGGACTAGCGGGAGGAACCTACAATGAGCAGTTCTTC. It specifies CASSQEIWGLAGGTYNEQFF. This chain connects TRBV4-3 to TRBJ2-1, with 15 positions matching TRBD2. CDR1 is LGHNA and CDR2 is YSLEER in the germline V gene. J lost 2 bases, V lost 0 bases, and 8 bases had no gene match. The CDR3 has 20 residues.

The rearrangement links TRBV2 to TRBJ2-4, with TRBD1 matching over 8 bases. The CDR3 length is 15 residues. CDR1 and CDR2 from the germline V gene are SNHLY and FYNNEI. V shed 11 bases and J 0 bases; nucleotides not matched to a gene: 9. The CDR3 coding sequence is TGTGCCGGGTTACGGACAGGGTCAGCCAAAAACATTCAGTACTTC. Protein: CAGLRTGSAKNIQYF.

DNA for the CDR3: TGTGCCAGCAGCCAAGGTATCCTCCTTCCCTCAGGGCAGTACTTC. The encoded protein is CASSQGILLPSGQYF. This chain connects TRBV3-1 (or the pseudogene TRBV3-2) to TRBJ2-7; D not certain. Trimming stripped 1 base from V and 9 bases from J, with 19 bases between. The CDR3 has 15 amino acids. CDR1 is LGHDT, CDR2 YNNKEL, per germline (reference sequence).

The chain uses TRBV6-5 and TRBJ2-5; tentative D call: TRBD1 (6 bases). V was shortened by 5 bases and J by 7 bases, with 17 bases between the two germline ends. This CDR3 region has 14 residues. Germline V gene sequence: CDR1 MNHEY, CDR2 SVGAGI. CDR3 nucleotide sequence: TGTGCCAGCAGTCAGACGGGACAAGGGGGGACCCAGTACTTC. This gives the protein CASSQTGQGGTQYF.

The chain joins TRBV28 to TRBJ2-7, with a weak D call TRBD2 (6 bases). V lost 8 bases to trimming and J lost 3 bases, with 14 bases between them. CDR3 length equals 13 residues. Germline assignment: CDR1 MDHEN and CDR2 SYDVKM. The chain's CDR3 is CASAGTVIYEQYF. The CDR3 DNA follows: TGTGCCAGCGCCGGGACTGTCATCTACGAGCAGTACTTC.

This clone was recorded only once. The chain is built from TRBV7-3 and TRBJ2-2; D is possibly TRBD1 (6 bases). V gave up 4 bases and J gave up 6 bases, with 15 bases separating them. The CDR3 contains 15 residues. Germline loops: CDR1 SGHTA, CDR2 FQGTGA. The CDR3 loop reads CASSSTGPGAGELFF. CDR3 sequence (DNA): TGTGCCAGCAGCTCTACAGGGCCAGGCGCCGGGGAGCTGTTTTTT.

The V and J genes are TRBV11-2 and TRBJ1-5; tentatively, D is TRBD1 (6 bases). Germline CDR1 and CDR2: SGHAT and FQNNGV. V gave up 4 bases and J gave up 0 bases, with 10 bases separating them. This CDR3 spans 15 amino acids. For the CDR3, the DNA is TGTGCCAGCAGCTCCGGACAGAATAGCAATCAGCCCCAGCATTTT. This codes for CASSSGQNSNQPQHF.

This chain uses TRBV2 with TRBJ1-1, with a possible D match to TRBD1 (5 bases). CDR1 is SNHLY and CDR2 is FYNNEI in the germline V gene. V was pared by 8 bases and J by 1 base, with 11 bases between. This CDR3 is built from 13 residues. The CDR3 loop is CASHLTGNTEAFF. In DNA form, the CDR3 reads TGTGCCAGCCACCTTACAGGGAACACTGAAGCTTTCTTT.

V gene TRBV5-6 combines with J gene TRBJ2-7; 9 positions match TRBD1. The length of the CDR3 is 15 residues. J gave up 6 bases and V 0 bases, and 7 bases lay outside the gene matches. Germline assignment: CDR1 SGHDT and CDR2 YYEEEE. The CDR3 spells CASSLGPGQGVEQYF. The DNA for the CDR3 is TGTGCCAGCAGCTTGGGGCCGGGACAGGGAGTCGAGCAGTACTTC.

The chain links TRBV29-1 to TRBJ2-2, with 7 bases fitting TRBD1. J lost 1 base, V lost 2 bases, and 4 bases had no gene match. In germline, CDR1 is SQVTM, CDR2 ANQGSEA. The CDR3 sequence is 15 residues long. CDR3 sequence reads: CSVEFPGGNTGELFF. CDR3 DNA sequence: TGCAGCGTTGAATTCCCAGGGGGGAACACCGGGGAGCTGTTTTTT.

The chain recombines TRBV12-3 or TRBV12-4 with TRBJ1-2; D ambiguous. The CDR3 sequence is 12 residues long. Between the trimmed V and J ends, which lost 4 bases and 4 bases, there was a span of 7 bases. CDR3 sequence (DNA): TGTGCCAGCAGTTCCAACGGCTATGGCTACACCTTC. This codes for CASSSNGYGYTF.

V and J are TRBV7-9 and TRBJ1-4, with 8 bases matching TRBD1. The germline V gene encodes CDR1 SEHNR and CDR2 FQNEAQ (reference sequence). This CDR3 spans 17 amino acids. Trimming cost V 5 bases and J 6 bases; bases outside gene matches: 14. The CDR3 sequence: CASSTSAPGQVYEKLFF. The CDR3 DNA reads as TGTGCCAGCAGCACTAGTGCTCCGGGACAGGTTTATGAAAAACTGTTTTTT.

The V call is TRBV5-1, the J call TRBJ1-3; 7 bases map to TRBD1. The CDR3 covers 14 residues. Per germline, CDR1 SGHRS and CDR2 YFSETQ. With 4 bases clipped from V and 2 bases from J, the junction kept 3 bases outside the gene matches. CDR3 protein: CASSDGTAGNTIYF. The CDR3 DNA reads TGCGCCAGCAGCGACGGGACAGCTGGAAACACCATATATTTT.

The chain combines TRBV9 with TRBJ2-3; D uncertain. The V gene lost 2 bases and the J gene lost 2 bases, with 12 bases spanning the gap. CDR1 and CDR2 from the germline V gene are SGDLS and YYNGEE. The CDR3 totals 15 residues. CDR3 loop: CASSVNYSPTDTQYF. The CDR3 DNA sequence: TGTGCCAGCAGCGTGAATTACTCCCCCACAGATACGCAGTATTTT.

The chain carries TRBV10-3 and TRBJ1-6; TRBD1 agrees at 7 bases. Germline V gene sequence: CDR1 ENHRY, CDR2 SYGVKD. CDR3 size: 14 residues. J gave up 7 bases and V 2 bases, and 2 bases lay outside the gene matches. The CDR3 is CAISEDRENSPLHF. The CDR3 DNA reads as TGTGCCATCAGTGAGGACAGGGAAAATTCACCCCTCCACTTT.

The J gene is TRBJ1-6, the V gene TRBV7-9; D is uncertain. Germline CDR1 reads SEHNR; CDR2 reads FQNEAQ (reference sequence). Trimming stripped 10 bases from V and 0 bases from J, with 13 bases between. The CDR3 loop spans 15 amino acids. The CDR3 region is CATSERNSYNSPLHF. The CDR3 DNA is TGTGCCACCTCAGAGCGCAACTCCTATAATTCACCCCTCCACTTT. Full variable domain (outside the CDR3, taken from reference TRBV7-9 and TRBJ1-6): DTGVSQNPRHKITKRGQNVTFRCDPISEHNRLYWYRQTLGQGPEFLTYFQNEAQLEKSRLLSDRFSAERPKGSFSTLEIQRTEQGDSAMYLCATSERNSYNSPLHFGNGTRLTVT.

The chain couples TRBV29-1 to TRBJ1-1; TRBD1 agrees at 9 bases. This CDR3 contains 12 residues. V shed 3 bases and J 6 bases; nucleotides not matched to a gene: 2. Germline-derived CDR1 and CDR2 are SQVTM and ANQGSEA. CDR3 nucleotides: TGCAGCGTTGAGGGGACAGGGCCTGAAGCTTTCTTT. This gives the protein CSVEGTGPEAFF.

CDR3 sequence reads: CASSQGQGAPTDTQYF. The CDR3 region has the DNA TGTGCCAGCAGCCAGGGACAGGGGGCCCCCACAGATACGCAGTATTTT. This chain joins TRBV5-4 and TRBJ2-3; TRBD1 matches at 12 bases. The CDR3 runs to 16 residues. Trimming at V came to 4 bases and at J to 2 bases, leaving 5 bases not matched to a gene. Per the germline V gene, CDR1 is SGHNT and CDR2 is YYREEE (reference sequence).

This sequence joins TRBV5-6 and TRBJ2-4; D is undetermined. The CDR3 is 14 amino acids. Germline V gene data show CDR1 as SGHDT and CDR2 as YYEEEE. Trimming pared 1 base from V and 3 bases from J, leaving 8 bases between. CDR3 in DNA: TGTGCCAGCAGCTTGTCGAACTACAAAAACATTCAGTACTTC. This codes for CASSLSNYKNIQYF.

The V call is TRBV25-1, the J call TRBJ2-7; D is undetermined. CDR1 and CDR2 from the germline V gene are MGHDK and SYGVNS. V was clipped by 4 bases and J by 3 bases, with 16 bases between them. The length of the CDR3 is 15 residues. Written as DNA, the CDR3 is TGTGCCAGCAGTGGTTATACCGGGTCGATCTACGAGCAGTACTTC. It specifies CASSGYTGSIYEQYF.

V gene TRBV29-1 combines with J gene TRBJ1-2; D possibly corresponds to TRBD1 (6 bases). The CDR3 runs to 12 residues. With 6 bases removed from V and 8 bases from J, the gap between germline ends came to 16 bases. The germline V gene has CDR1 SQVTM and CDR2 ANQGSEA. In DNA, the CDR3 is TGCAGCGTCGGGACAATCTATGAAGGCTACACCTTC. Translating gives CSVGTIYEGYTF.